Below, one TCR beta chain is given with its context. The sample is drawn from a study of blood T cell repertoires in COVID-19. V dropped 4 bases and J dropped 1 base, with 12 bases sitting between them. The CDR3 has 15 residues. The germline V gene has CDR1 MNHEY and CDR2 SMNVEV (reference sequence). Some clones are missing from TCRdb's copy, which holds only in-frame ones; the method was immunoSEQ multiplex PCR. The sample lists about 54,000 clones, around 85% occurring once. The chain couples TRBV27 to TRBJ2-3, with a weak D call TRBD1 (6 bases). The TCR sequence derives from a human donor in a cohort sampled during active COVID-19. Sequenced: peripheral blood. Here the CDR3 DNA reads TGTGCCAGCAGTTCTGAGTGGGGGCGCACAGATACGCAGTATTTT. Its protein product is CASSSEWGRTDTQYF.